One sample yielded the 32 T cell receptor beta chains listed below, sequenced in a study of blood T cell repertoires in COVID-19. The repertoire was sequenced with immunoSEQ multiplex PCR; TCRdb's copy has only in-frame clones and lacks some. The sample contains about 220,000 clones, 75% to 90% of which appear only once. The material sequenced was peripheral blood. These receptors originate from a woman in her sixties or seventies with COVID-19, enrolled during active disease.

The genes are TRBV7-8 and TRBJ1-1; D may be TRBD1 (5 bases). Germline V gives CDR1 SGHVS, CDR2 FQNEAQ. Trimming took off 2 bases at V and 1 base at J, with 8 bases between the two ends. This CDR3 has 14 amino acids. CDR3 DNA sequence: TGTGCCAGCAGCTTAAGGCAGGGGAACACTGAAGCTTTCTTT. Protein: CASSLRQGNTEAFF.

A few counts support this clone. The CDR3 bases are TGTGCCAGCCTAGCGGGAGCTAGCAATGAGCAGTTCTTC. Translating gives CASLAGASNEQFF. The chain combines TRBV28 with TRBJ2-1; 10 nucleotides match TRBD2. This CDR3 has 13 amino acids. CDR1 and CDR2 (germline): MDHEN, SYDVKM. V shed 8 bases and J 6 bases; nucleotides not matched to a gene: 4.

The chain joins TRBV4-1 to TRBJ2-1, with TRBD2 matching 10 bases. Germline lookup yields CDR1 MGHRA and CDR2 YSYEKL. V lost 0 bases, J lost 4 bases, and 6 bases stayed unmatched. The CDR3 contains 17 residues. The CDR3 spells CASSQEEAGGTYNEQFF. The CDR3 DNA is TGCGCCAGCAGCCAAGAGGAAGCGGGAGGGACATACAATGAGCAGTTCTTC.

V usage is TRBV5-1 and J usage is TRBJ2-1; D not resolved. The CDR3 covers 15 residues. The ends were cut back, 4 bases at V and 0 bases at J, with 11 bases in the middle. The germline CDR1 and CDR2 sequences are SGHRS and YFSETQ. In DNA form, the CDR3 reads TGCGCCAGCAGCGTGTCAACGAGCTCCTACAATGAGCAGTTCTTC. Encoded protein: CASSVSTSSYNEQFF.

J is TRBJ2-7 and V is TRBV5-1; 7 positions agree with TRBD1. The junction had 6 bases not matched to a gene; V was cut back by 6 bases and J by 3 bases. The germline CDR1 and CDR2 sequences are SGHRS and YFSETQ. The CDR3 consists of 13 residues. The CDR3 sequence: CASTQQGDYEQYF. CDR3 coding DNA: TGCGCCAGCACCCAGCAGGGGGACTACGAGCAGTACTTC.

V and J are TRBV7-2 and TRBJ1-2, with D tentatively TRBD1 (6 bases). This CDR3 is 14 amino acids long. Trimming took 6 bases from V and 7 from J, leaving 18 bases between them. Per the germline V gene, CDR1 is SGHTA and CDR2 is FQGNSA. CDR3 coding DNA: TGTGCCAGCAGTCCTCCGGGAGGCAGGGGTGGCTACACCTTC. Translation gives CASSPPGGRGGYTF.

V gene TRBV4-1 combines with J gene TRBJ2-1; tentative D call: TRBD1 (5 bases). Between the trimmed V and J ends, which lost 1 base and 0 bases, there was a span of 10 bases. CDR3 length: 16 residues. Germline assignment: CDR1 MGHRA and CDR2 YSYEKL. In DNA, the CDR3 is TGCGCCAGCAGCCAAGCTGACAGTCCCTCCTACAATGAGCAGTTCTTC. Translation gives CASSQADSPSYNEQFF.

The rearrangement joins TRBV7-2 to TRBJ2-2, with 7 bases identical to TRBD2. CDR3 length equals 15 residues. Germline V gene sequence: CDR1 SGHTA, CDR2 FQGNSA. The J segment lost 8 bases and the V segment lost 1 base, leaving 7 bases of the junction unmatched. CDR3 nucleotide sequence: TGTGCCAGCAGCTTAGTTCCTAGCGGAAGGGGGGAGCTGTTTTTT. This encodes CASSLVPSGRGELFF.

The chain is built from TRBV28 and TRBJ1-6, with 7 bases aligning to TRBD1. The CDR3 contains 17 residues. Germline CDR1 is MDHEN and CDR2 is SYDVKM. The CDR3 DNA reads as TGTGCTACGGGTAGGGGGCGGACAGTGGGGTATAATTCACCCCTCCACTTT. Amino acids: CATGRGRTVGYNSPLHF.

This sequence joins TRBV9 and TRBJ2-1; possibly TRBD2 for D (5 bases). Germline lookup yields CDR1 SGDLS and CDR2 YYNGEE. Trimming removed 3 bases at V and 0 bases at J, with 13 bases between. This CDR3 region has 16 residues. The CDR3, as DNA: TGTGCCAGCAGCGCCGGACTGAGCAGCTCCTACAATGAGCAGTTCTTC. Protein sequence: CASSAGLSSSYNEQFF.

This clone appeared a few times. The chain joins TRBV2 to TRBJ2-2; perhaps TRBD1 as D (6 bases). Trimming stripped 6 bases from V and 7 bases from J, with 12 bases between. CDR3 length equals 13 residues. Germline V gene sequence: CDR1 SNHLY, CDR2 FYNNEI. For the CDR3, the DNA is TGTGCCAGCAGCCTGACAGGAATCGGGGAGCTGTTTTTT. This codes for CASSLTGIGELFF.

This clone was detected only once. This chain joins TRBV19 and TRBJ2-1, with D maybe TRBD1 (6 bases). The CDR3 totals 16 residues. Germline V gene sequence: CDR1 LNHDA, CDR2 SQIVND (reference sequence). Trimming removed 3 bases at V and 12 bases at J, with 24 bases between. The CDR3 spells CASSMLTTGRNIGQFF. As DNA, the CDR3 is TGTGCCAGTAGTATGCTTACCACAGGGCGTAACATTGGGCAGTTCTTC.

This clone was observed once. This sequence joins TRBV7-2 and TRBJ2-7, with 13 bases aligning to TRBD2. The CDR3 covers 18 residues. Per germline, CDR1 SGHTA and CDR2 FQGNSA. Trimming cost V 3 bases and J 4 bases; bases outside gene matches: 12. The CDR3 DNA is TGTGCCAGCAGCTTTGGACTAGCGGGAGTTATCGGGGTTTACGAGCAGTACTTC. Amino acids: CASSFGLAGVIGVYEQYF.

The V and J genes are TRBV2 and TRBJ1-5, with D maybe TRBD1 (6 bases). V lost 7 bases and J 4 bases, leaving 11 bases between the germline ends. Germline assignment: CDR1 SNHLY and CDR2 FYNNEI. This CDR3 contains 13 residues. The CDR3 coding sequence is TGTGCCAGCATGAAGGGGGAAAATCAGCCCCAGCATTTT. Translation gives CASMKGENQPQHF.

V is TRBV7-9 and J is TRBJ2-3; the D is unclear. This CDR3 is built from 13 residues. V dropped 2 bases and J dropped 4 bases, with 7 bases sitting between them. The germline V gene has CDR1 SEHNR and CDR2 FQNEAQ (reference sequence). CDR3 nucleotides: TGTGCCAGCAGCTTACGTACGGCAGATACGCAGTATTTT. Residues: CASSLRTADTQYF.

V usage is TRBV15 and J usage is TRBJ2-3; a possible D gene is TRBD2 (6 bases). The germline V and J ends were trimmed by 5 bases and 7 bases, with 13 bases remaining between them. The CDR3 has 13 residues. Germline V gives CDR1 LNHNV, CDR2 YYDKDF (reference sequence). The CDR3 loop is CATSAEGGNTQYF. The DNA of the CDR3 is TGTGCCACCAGCGCGGAGGGAGGAAATACGCAGTATTTT.

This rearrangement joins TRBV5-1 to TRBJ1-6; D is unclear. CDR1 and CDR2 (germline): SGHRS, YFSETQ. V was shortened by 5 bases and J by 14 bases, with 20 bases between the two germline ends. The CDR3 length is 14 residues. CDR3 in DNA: TGCGCCAGCAGATATACCGGGAACGAACTTTCCCTCCACTTT. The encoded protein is CASRYTGNELSLHF.

DNA for the CDR3: TGTGCCAGCAGCTTAAAAACTAGCGGGAGGAGCTCCTACGAGCAGTACTTC. Translated, it gives CASSLKTSGRSSYEQYF. The rearrangement links TRBV5-4 to TRBJ2-7, with 12 bases fitting TRBD2. The germline V gene has CDR1 SGHNT and CDR2 YYREEE (reference sequence). This CDR3 region has 17 residues. The ends lost 2 bases at V and 0 bases at J; junction bases unmatched: 6.

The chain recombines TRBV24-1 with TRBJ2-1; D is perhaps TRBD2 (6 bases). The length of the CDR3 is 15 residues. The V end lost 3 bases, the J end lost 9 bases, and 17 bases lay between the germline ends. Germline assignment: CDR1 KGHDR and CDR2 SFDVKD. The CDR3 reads CATSDVVGGGGEQFF. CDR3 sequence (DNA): TGTGCCACCAGTGATGTTGTGGGGGGTGGGGGTGAGCAGTTCTTC.

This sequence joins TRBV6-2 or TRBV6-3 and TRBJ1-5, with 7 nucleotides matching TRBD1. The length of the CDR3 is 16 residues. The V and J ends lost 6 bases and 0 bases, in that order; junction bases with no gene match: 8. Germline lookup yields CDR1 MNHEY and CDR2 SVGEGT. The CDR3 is CASSGTTGNSNQPQHF. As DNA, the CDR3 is TGTGCCAGCAGCGGAACGACAGGGAATAGCAATCAGCCCCAGCATTTT.

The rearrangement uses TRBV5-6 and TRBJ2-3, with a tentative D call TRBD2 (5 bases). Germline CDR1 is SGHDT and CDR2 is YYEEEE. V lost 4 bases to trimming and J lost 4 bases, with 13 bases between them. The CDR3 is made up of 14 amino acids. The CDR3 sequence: CASSPLTEADTQYF. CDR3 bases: TGTGCCAGCAGCCCGCTAACGGAGGCAGATACGCAGTATTTT.

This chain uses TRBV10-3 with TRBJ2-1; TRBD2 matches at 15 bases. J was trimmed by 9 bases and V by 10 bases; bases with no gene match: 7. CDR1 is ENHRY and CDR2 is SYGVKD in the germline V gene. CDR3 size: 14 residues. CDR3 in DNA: TGTGCCACTTGGACTAGCGGGAGGGCCGGTGAGCAGTTCTTC. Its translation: CATWTSGRAGEQFF.

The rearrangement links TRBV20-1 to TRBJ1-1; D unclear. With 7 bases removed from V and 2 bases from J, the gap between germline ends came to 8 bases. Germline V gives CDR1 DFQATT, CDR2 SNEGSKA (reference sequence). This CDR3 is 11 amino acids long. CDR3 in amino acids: CSVLFNTEAFF. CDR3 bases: TGCAGTGTTCTCTTCAACACTGAAGCTTTCTTT.

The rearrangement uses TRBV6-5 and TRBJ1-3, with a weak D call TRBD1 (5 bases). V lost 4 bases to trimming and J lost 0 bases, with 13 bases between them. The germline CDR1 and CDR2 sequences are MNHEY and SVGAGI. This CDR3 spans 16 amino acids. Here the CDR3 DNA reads TGTGCCAGCAGTTTCTTCGGGGGGAGCTCTGGAAACACCATATATTTT. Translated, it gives CASSFFGGSSGNTIYF.

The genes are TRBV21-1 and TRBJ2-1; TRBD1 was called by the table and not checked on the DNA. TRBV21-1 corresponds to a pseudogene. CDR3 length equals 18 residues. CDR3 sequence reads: CASSKGRDSPRPYNEQFF. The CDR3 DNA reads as TGTGCCAGCAGCAAGGGAAGGGACAGTCCTAGACCTTACAATGAGCAGTTCTTC.

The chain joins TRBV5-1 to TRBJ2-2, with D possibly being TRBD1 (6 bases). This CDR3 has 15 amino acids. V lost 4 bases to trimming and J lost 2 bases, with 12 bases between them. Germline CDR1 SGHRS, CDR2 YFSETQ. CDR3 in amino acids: CASSPRTENTGELFF. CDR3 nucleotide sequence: TGCGCCAGCAGCCCCAGGACAGAAAACACCGGGGAGCTGTTTTTT. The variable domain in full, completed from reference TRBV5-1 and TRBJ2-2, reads KAGVTQTPRYLIKTRGQQVTLSCSPISGHRSVSWYQQTPGQGLQFLFEYFSETQRNKGNFPGRFSGRQFSNSRSEMNVSTLELGDSALYLCASSPRTENTGELFFGEGSRLTVL.

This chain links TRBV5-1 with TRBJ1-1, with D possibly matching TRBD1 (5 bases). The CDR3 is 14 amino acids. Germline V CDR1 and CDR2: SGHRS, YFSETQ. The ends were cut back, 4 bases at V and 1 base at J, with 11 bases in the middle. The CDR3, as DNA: TGCGCCAGCAGCGCGCAGGGAGGGAACACTGAAGCTTTCTTT. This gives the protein CASSAQGGNTEAFF.

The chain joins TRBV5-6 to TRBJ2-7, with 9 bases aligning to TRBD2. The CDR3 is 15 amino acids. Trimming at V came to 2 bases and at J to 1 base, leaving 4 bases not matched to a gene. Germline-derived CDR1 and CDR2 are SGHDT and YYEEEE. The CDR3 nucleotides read TGTGCCAGCAGCTTTGGAGCGGGAGGATCCTACGAGCAGTACTTC. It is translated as CASSFGAGGSYEQYF.

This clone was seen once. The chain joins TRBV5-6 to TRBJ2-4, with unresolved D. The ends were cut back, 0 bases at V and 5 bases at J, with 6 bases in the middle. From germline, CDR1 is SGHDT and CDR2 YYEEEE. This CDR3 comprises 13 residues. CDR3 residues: CASSLGQENIQYF. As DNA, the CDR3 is TGTGCCAGCAGCTTGGGGCAGGAAAACATTCAGTACTTC.

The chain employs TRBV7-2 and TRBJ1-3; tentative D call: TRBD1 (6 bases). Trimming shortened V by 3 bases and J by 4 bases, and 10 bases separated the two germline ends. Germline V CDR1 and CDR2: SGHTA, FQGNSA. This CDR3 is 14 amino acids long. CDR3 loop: CASSLGGTGNTIYF. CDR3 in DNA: TGTGCCAGCAGCTTGGGGGGGACAGGAAACACCATATATTTT.

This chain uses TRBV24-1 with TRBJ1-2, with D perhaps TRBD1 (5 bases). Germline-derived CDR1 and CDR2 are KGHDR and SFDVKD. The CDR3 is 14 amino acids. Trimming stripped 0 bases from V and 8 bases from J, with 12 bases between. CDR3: CATSDLQGERGYTF. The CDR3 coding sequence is TGTGCCACCAGTGATTTGCAAGGGGAAAGGGGCTACACCTTC.

CDR3 residues: CASSLFSGTGGGEQYF. CDR3 bases: TGTGCCAGCAGTTTATTCTCCGGGACAGGGGGAGGCGAGCAGTACTTC. The chain uses TRBV27 and TRBJ2-7, with 11 bases aligning to TRBD1. This CDR3 is built from 16 residues. The V segment lost 1 base and the J segment 6 bases; nucleotides outside the gene matches: 8. Looked up from germline, CDR1 is MNHEY and CDR2 is SMNVEV (reference sequence).